This T cell receptor beta chain was found in a study of beta chain features in type 1 diabetes. As every portion of the isolated RNA was reverse transcribed, the sequencing read expressed TCRB transcripts. The table came from immunoSEQ multiplex PCR; TCRdb's copy has only in-frame clones and leaves some out. The table shows 300,000 to 450,000 clones, with around 20% occurring only once. The CDR3 is 13 amino acids. V was pared by 4 bases and J by 3 bases, with 7 bases between. Germline lookup yields CDR1 LGHNA and CDR2 YNFKEQ. This clone was found a few times. The target antigen is unknown. Study-wide results and caveats: Cells expressing TCR highly could be over-represented by cDNA sequencing. More deletions and fewer insertions at VDJ junctions were seen in type 1 diabetes patients.

Each population that was sorted was more than 98% pure. This clonotype was sampled from a woman younger than 30 in good health. The sequenced material came from naive CD4+ T cells from blood. The chain is built from TRBV4-2 and TRBJ2-1, with a tentative D call TRBD2 (5 bases). The DNA of the CDR3 is TGTGCCAGCAGCCCTCGGGACTACAATGAGCAGTTCTTC. Its translation: CASSPRDYNEQFF.